A single sample gave rise to the 19 T cell receptor beta chains below, sequenced in a study of blood T cells in healthy people across ages. For the second PCR, which ran for roughly 7 to 11 cycles, a sample-barcoded 5' primer and a J-beta primer mix were used. TCRdb re-called the 5' RACE reads through MiXCR, storing one row per CDR3 protein. The data show about 1.8 million distinct CDR3 sequences, about 50% seen once. The sample consisted of blood. The receptors derive from a woman between 40 and 55 years old in good health.

This clonotype was detected once. The chain uses TRBV20-1 and TRBJ2-5; TRBD1 or TRBD2 may be the D gene (6 bases each). V was pared by 5 bases and J by 9 bases, with 16 bases between. This CDR3 comprises 12 residues. Germline V lookup: CDR1 DFQATT, CDR2 SNEGSKA (reference sequence). For the CDR3, the DNA is TGCAGTGCTGACTGGGGGGCGGAGGCCCAGTACTTC. It translates to CSADWGAEAQYF.

The V and J genes are TRBV15 and TRBJ1-5, with D tentatively TRBD1 (5 bases). V was shortened by 4 bases and J by 4 bases, with 11 bases between the two germline ends. This CDR3 comprises 14 residues. Germline V CDR1 and CDR2: LNHNV, YYDKDF (reference sequence). The CDR3 bases are TGTGCCACCAGCAAAGGGGACGGGAATCAGCCCCAGCATTTT. The encoded protein is CATSKGDGNQPQHF.

The V call is TRBV6-1, the J call TRBJ2-1; 12 bases fit TRBD2. The germline gives CDR1 MNHNS, CDR2 SASEGT. V was pared by 4 bases and J by 0 bases, with 7 bases of the junction left unmatched. CDR3 length equals 18 residues. The CDR3 nucleotides are TGTGCCAGCAGTGCGCCTAGCGGGGGGGAAAGCTCCTACAATGAGCAGTTCTTC. This translates into CASSAPSGGESSYNEQFF.

The V gene is TRBV29-1, the J gene TRBJ1-2, with TRBD1 matching 7 bases. This CDR3 has 11 residues. The V gene's germline CDR1 is SQVTM and CDR2 ANQGSEA. With V trimmed by 4 bases and J by 8 bases, 4 bases remained unmatched. This CDR3 reads CSVGDRVGYTF. CDR3 DNA: TGCAGCGTTGGTGACAGGGTCGGCTACACCTTC.

This clonotype was picked up a small number of times. The chain is built from TRBV29-1 and TRBJ2-6; perhaps TRBD1 as D (5 bases). V was clipped by 4 bases and J by 4 bases, with 14 bases between them. CDR1 SQVTM and CDR2 ANQGSEA come from the germline V gene. The CDR3 covers 15 residues. CDR3 bases: TGCAGCGTTGTTCTTACAGGTTCCGGGGCCAACGTCCTGACTTTC. Residues: CSVVLTGSGANVLTF.

V usage is TRBV28 and J usage is TRBJ1-5; unclear D gene. CDR1 MDHEN and CDR2 SYDVKM come from the germline V gene. The CDR3 has 15 residues. Trimming removed 7 bases from V and 3 bases from J, with 16 bases in between. The CDR3 is CASTQRTLNNQPQHF. CDR3 DNA sequence: TGTGCCAGCACCCAAAGGACCCTTAACAATCAGCCCCAGCATTTT.

The chain uses TRBV3-1 and TRBJ1-6, with D perhaps matching TRBD1 (5 bases). The CDR3 is 18 amino acids. The germline gives CDR1 LGHDT, CDR2 YNNKEL (reference sequence). V was cut by 1 base and J by 9 bases, with 22 bases left in between. CDR3: CASSQAGRRRGLASPLHF. The CDR3 DNA reads TGTGCCAGCAGCCAAGCCGGCAGGCGACGGGGCTTGGCTTCACCCCTCCACTTT.

The rearrangement uses TRBV20-1 and TRBJ2-7; 9 bases are shared with TRBD2. The CDR3 totals 14 residues. V lost 1 base, J lost 3 bases, and 4 bases stayed unmatched. Germline loops: CDR1 DFQATT, CDR2 SNEGSKA (reference sequence). This CDR3 is CSARGAGGLYEQYF. The CDR3, as DNA: TGCAGTGCTAGAGGAGCGGGGGGACTCTACGAGCAGTACTTC.

This sequence joins TRBV28 and TRBJ2-1; 14 positions agree with TRBD2. The trim removed 1 base at V and 7 bases at J, leaving 15 bases unmatched. The CDR3 runs 20 residues. Per germline, CDR1 MDHEN and CDR2 SYDVKM. The CDR3 protein is CASSLSPGTSGGLTGNEQFF. The CDR3 DNA reads TGTGCCAGCAGTTTATCTCCTGGGACTAGCGGGGGCCTCACTGGGAATGAGCAGTTCTTC.

This sequence joins TRBV13 and TRBJ2-3, with D tentatively TRBD2 (7 bases). The length of the CDR3 is 14 residues. From germline, CDR1 is PRHDT and CDR2 FYEKMQ (reference sequence). Trimming took 4 bases from V and 6 from J, leaving 14 bases between them. The CDR3 sequence is CASSSPGGEDTQYF. The CDR3 nucleotides read TGTGCCAGCAGCTCCCCGGGGGGCGAGGATACGCAGTATTTT.

The chain links TRBV5-1 to TRBJ2-1; weak D call: TRBD2 (5 bases). The CDR3 spans 15 residues. Germline CDR1 SGHRS, CDR2 YFSETQ. V was trimmed by 6 bases and J by 4 bases, leaving 17 bases between them. Written as DNA, the CDR3 is TGCGCCAGCAAGAGGTACGGGGAACAGTACAATGAGCAGTTCTTC. This translates into CASKRYGEQYNEQFF.

The chain links TRBV7-2 to TRBJ2-2; maybe TRBD2 (5 bases). The CDR3 totals 17 residues. Trimming left V 2 bases short and J 1 base short, with 14 bases between. CDR1 and CDR2 (germline): SGHTA, FQGNSA. CDR3 loop: CASSLIRYRENTGELFF. DNA for the CDR3: TGTGCCAGCAGCTTAATTCGGTATCGGGAGAACACCGGGGAGCTGTTTTTT.

For this clonotype: Its ends do not fully match the called genes, so a read error is possible. V gene TRBV4-3 combines with J gene TRBJ2-7; TRBD1 aligns across 8 bases. CDR1 is LGHNA and CDR2 is YSLEER in the germline V gene. The CDR3 is 13 residues long. In nucleotides, the CDR3 is TGCGTCAGCAGCCAGGACAGGGTTTGGGAGCAGTACTTC. Encoded protein: CVSSQDRVWEQYF.

The rearrangement uses TRBV27 and TRBJ1-5; D is possibly TRBD1 (5 bases). Looked up from germline, CDR1 is MNHEY and CDR2 is SMNVEV (reference sequence). This CDR3 is built from 15 residues. V was clipped by 5 bases and J by 1 base, with 12 bases between them. The CDR3 DNA sequence: TGTGCCAGCAGTCCGGGGGTAGGAAGCAATCAGCCCCAGCATTTT. Residues: CASSPGVGSNQPQHF.

The chain uses TRBV20-1 and TRBJ2-5, with D possibly matching TRBD2 (6 bases). The J call may not be correct, given that the DNA end is closer to TRBJ2-7. Germline CDR1 is DFQATT and CDR2 is SNEGSKA (reference sequence). The CDR3 is made up of 13 amino acids. In nucleotides, the CDR3 is TGCAGTGCTAGAGATAGGGTGGAGGGCGAGCAGTACTTC. Protein sequence: CSARDRVEGEQYF.

The rearrangement links TRBV6-5 to TRBJ2-3, with D unclear. Deletions cut 2 bases from V and 4 bases from J, with 7 bases between. The CDR3 has 13 residues. Germline-derived CDR1 and CDR2 are MNHEY and SVGAGI. CDR3 residues: CASSYDWSDTQYF. CDR3 bases: TGTGCCAGCAGTTACGATTGGTCAGATACGCAGTATTTT.

This rearrangement joins TRBV4-1 to TRBJ1-1, with TRBD1 as a possible D gene (6 bases). CDR1 and CDR2 (germline): MGHRA, YSYEKL. The V end lost 4 bases, the J end lost 2 bases, and 11 bases lay between the germline ends. This CDR3 is built from 14 residues. The CDR3 nucleotides read TGCGCCAGCAGCCGTACACAGGGAAACACTGAAGCTTTCTTT. It is translated as CASSRTQGNTEAFF.

The rearrangement uses TRBV28 and TRBJ2-1, with 7 positions matching TRBD1. CDR1 and CDR2 (germline): MDHEN, SYDVKM. This CDR3 is 14 amino acids long. Trimming cost V 7 bases and J 4 bases; bases outside gene matches: 7. This CDR3 reads CASTTTGLYNEQFF. Written as DNA, the CDR3 is TGTGCCAGCACGACGACAGGGCTATACAATGAGCAGTTCTTC. Together with reference TRBV28 and TRBJ2-1, the CDR3 gives the full variable domain: DVKVTQSSRYLVKRTGEKVFLECVQDMDHENMFWYRQDPGLGLRLIYFSYDVKMKEKGDIPEGYSVSREKKERFSLILESASTNQTSMYLCASTTTGLYNEQFFGPGTRLTVL.

The genes are TRBV11-2 and TRBJ2-7; possible D gene TRBD1, 6 bases. The CDR3 is made up of 16 amino acids. V was trimmed by 1 base and J by 6 bases, leaving 19 bases between them. Germline loops: CDR1 SGHAT, CDR2 FQNNGV. CDR3 protein: CASSLVRWAGASEQYF. The CDR3 coding sequence is TGTGCCAGCAGCTTAGTAAGATGGGCAGGGGCGAGCGAGCAGTACTTC.